This T cell receptor (beta chain) was found in a study of blood T cell repertoires in COVID-19. Everyone who took part was about 18 to 90 years old, and they came from 20 to 25 US areas. Produced via immunoSEQ multiplex PCR; TCRdb's table is partial and in-frame only. The table records roughly 150,000 clones, 79% of them present only once. The germline V and J ends were trimmed by 1 base and 1 base, with 5 bases remaining between them. From germline, CDR1 is MGHRA and CDR2 YSYEKL. The CDR3 contains 14 residues. This TCR derives from a woman between 65 and 79 years old in a cohort exposed to, infected with or recovered from COVID-19 (not recorded which). The chain combines TRBV4-1 with TRBJ1-5; D not resolved. Input material: PBMCs or T cells enriched from blood (not recorded which). CDR3 coding DNA: TGCGCCAGCAGCCAAGGGGAGAGCAATCAGCCCCAGCATTTT. Translating gives CASSQGESNQPQHF.